This T cell receptor (beta chain) emerged from a study of CD8+ T cells in alopecia areata. Study summary: Tofacitinib was taken orally by treated patients, and the dose was 5 to 10 mg twice daily. The study gave tofacitinib for 6 to 18 months, then 6 months off drug.

Study observations and caveats: Just one nonresponder means the tie between baseline CD8+ expansion and response stays uncertain. In scalp and blood, many expanded lesional clones persisted during tofacitinib.

As regards this clone: Its antigen is currently unknown.

The CDR3 runs to 15 residues. CDR1 is SNHLY and CDR2 is FYNNEI in the germline V gene. The V and J ends lost 4 bases and 5 bases, in that order; junction bases with no gene match: 6. Treatment given: oral pan-JAK inhibitor, 5-10 mg twice daily. RNA extraction and reverse transcription yielded cDNA as sequencing template. The assay was immunoSEQ multiplex PCR, and TCRdb's table has in-frame clones only and misses some. This table has around 160,000 clones, around three fifths appearing once. Specimen: CD4+ T cells sorted from blood, collected at week 24, from a patient treated with tofacitinib. The rearrangement links TRBV2 to TRBJ1-3; the match to TRBD1 covers 9 bases. This sequence was found in a human donor with alopecia areata. In DNA, the CDR3 is TGTGCCAGCAGTGGGGAGGACAGGGGAAGAAACACCATATATTTT. The encoded protein is CASSGEDRGRNTIYF.